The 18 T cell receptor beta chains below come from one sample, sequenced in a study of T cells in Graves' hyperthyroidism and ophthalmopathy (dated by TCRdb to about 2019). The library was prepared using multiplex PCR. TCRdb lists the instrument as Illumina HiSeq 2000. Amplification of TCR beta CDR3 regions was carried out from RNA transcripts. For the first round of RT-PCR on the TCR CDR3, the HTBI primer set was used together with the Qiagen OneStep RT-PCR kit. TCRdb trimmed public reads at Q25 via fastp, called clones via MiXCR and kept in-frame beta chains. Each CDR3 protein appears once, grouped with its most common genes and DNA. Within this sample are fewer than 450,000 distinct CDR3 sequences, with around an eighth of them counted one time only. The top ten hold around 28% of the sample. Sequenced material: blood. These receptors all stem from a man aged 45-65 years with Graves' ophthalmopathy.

This CDR3 is CASSSSGNSYNEQFF. For the CDR3, the DNA is TGTGCCAGCAGCTCCAGCGGTAACTCCTACAATGAGCAGTTCTTC. The chain links TRBV9 to TRBJ2-1; tentatively, D is TRBD2 (5 bases). The V and J ends lost 4 bases and 0 bases respectively, with 11 bases between them. The germline V gene has CDR1 SGDLS and CDR2 YYNGEE. The CDR3 spans 15 residues.

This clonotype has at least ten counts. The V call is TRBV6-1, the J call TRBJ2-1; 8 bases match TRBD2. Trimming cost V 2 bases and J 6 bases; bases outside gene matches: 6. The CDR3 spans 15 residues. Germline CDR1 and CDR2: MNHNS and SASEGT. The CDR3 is CASSELQRERNEQFF. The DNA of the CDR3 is TGTGCCAGCAGTGAACTTCAGCGGGAGCGCAATGAGCAGTTCTTC.

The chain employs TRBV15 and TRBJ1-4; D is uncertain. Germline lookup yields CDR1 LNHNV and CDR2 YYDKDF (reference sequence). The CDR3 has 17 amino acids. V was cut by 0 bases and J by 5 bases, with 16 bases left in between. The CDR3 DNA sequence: TGTGCCACCAGCAGAGATCCCGCCGCCGGCTTCAATGAAAAACTGTTTTTT. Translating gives CATSRDPAAGFNEKLFF.

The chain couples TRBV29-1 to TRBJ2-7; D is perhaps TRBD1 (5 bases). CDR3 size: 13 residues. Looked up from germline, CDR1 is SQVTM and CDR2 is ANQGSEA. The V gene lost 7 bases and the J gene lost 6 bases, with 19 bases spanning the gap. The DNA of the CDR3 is TGCAGCGCCCTGGGGCCTAAGTCGGGCGAGCAGTACTTC. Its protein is CSALGPKSGEQYF.

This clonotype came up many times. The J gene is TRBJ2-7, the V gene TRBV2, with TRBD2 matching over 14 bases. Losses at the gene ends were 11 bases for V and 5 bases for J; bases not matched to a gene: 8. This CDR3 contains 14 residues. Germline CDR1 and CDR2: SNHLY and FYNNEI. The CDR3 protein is CAGTTGLAGDEQYF. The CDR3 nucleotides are TGTGCCGGCACAACGGGACTAGCGGGAGACGAGCAGTACTTC.

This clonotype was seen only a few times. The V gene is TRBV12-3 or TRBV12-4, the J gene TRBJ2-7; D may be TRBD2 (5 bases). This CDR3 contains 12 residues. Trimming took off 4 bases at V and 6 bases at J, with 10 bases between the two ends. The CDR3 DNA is TGTGCCAGCAGTTCCGGACTGCTCGAGCAGTACTTC. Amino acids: CASSSGLLEQYF.

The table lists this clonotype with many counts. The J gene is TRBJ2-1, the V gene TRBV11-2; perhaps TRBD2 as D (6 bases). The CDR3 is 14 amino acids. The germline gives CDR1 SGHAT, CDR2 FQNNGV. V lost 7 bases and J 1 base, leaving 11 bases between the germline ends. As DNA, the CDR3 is TGTGCCAGCACCGTCGGGAGATCCTACAATGAGCAGTTCTTC. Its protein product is CASTVGRSYNEQFF.

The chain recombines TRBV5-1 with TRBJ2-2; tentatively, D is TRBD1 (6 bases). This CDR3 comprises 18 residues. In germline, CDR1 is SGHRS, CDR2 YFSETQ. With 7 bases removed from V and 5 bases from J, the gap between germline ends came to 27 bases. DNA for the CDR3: TGCGCCAGCGGAATCCCTCCAACAGGGAAGATGTCTACCGGGGAGCTGTTTTTT. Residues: CASGIPPTGKMSTGELFF.

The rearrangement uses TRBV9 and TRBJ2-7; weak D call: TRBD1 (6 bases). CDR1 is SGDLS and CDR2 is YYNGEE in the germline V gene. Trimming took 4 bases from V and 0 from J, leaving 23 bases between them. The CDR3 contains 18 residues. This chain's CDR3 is CASSQGRSPGTSSYEQYF. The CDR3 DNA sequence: TGTGCCAGCAGCCAGGGGCGGAGTCCGGGAACGAGCTCCTACGAGCAGTACTTC.

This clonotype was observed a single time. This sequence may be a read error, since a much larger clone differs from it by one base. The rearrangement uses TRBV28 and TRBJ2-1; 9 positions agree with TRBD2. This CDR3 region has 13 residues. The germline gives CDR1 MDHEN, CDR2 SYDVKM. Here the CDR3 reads CTSSSNLAGEQFF. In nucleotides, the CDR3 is TGTACCAGCAGTTCTAATCTAGCGGGAGAGCAGTTCTTC.

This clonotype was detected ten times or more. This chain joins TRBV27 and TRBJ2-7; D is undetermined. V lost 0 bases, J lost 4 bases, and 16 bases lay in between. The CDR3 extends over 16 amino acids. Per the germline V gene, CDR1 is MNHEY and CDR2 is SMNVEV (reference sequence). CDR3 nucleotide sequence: TGTGCCAGCAGTTTATCGACCCCGGTGGTGGGTTACGAGCAGTACTTC. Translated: CASSLSTPVVGYEQYF.

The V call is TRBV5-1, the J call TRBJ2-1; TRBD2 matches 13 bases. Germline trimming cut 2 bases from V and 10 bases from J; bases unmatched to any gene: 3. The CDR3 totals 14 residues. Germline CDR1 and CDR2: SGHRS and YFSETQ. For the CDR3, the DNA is TGCGCCAGCAGCTTAACTAGCGGGAGGGCCGAGCAGTTCTTC. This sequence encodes CASSLTSGRAEQFF.

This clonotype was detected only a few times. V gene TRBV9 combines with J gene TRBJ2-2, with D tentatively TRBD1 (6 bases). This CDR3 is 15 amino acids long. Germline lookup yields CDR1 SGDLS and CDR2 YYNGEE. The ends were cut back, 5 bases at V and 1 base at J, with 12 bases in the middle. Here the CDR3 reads CASRVRQENTGELFF. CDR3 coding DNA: TGTGCCAGCAGGGTACGACAGGAGAACACCGGGGAGCTGTTTTTT.

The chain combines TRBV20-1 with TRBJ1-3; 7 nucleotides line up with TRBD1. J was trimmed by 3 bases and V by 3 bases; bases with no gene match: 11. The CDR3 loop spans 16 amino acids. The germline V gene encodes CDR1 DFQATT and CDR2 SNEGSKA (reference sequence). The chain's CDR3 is CSARLIDREGGNTIYF. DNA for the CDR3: TGCAGTGCTAGGCTCATCGACAGGGAAGGTGGAAACACCATATATTTT.

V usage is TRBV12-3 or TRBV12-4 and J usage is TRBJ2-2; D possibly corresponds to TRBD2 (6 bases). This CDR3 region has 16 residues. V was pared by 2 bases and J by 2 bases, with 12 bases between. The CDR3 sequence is CASSLRVSGNTGELFF. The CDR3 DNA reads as TGTGCCAGCAGTTTAAGGGTTAGCGGAAACACCGGGGAGCTGTTTTTT.

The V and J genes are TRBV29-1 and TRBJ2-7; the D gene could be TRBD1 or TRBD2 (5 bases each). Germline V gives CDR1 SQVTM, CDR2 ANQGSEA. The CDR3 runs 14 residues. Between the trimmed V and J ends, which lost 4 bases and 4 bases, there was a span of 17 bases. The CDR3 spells CSVAHGTGPYEQYF. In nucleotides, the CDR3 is TGCAGCGTTGCACACGGGACGGGACCTTACGAGCAGTACTTC.

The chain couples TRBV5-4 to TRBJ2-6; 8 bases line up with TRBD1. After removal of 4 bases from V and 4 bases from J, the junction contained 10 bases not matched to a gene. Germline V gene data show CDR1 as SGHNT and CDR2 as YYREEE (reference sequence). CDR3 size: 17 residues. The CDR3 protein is CASSKATDRAGANVLTF. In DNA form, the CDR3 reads TGTGCCAGCAGCAAGGCGACGGACAGGGCAGGGGCCAACGTCCTGACTTTC.

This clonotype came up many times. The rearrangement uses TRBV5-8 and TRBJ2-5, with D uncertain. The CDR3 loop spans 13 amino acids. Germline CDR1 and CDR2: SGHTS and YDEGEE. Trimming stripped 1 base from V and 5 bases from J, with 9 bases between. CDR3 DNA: TGTGCCAGCAGCTTGAAGGGCGAGGAGACCCAGTACTTC. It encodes CASSLKGEETQYF.